This TCR beta chain was obtained from a study of blood T cells in healthy people across ages. The CDR3 is 13 residues long. With a J-beta primer mix and a sample-barcoded 5' primer, a second PCR ran roughly 6 to 11 cycles. Each CDR3 protein gets one entry after TCRdb re-called the 5' RACE reads with MiXCR. The data hold hundreds of thousands of distinct CDR3 sequences, with roughly 53% observed a single time. Findings and limits, study-wide: TCR beta diversity, measured per million T cells, fell in a roughly linear way with age.

This clonotype was seen just once. Its target is unknown. Sequencing used blood. This clonotype was obtained from a man between 60 and 75 years old in good health. The chain employs TRBV12-3 or TRBV12-4 and TRBJ2-4, with D possibly called TRBD1 or TRBD2 (5 bases each). The J call may be wrong; the DNA end is better matched by TRBJ2-7. CDR3 loop: CASSLGDGYEQYF. In nucleotides, the CDR3 is TGTGCCAGCAGTTTAGGGGACGGCTACGAGCAGTACTTC.